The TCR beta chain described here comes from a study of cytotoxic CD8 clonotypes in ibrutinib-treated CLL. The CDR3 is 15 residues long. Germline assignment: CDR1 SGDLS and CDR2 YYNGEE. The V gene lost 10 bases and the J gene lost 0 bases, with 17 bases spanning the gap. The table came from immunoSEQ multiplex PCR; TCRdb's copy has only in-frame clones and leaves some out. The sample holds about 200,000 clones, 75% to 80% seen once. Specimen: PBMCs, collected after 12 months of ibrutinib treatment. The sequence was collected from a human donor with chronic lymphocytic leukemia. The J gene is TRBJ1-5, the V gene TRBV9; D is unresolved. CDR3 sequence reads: CASARGRDSNQPQHF. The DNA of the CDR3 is TGTGCCTCCGCCCGGGGTAGGGATAGCAATCAGCCCCAGCATTTT.